This is a list of T cell receptor beta chains from one sample in a study of shared clonotypes between healthy human individuals. The assay was immunoSEQ multiplex PCR, and TCRdb's table has in-frame clones only and misses some. The table has some 1 million clones, around 76% seen once. Input material: memory CD4+ T cells sorted from blood. These TCRs come from a man aged 18-30 years in good health. The CDR3 runs from the conserved cysteine through the conserved F or W. Each record gives: V gene, D gene, CDR3 protein. The D gene is left open where the match is weak.

v_gene: TRBV10-2; d_gene: NA; CDR3aa: CASSVGYNEQFF
v_gene: TRBV7-2; d_gene: NA; CDR3aa: CASSRGVGYEQYF
v_gene: TRBV6-6; d_gene: NA; CDR3aa: CASSYQTSLAGNTIYF
v_gene: TRBV18; d_gene: TRBD1; CDR3aa: CASSRKGTGDSYEQYF
v_gene: TRBV5-1; d_gene: NA; CDR3aa: CASSLSSLQDTQYF
v_gene: TRBV11-3; d_gene: NA; CDR3aa: CASSLAGGYYSPLHF
v_gene: TRBV6-5; d_gene: NA; CDR3aa: CATRGGAQAFF
v_gene: TRBV7-2; d_gene: TRBD2; CDR3aa: CASSSTSGGSFGAQYF
v_gene: TRBV5-6; d_gene: NA; CDR3aa: CASSLRTGIEQYF
v_gene: TRBV6-5; d_gene: TRBD1; CDR3aa: CASSRDRNNSPLHF
v_gene: TRBV19; d_gene: NA; CDR3aa: CAGPRRATNEKLFF
v_gene: TRBV7-2; d_gene: NA; CDR3aa: CASSSRGFQETQYF
v_gene: TRBV30; d_gene: NA; CDR3aa: CAWSRGAGQPQHF
v_gene: TRBV5-1; d_gene: TRBD2; CDR3aa: CASSLGGRANNEQFF
v_gene: TRBV7-2; d_gene: NA; CDR3aa: CASSLGWAGWPLHF
v_gene: TRBV29-1; d_gene: NA; CDR3aa: CSVEGQMNTEAFF
v_gene: TRBV13; d_gene: TRBD1; CDR3aa: CASSFRRTGGTDTQYF
v_gene: TRBV6-5; d_gene: NA; CDR3aa: CASSMGTSPGNIQYF
v_gene: TRBV7-2; d_gene: NA; CDR3aa: CASSLKFGTRETQYF
v_gene: TRBV6-1; d_gene: TRBD1; CDR3aa: CASSEAGQGPYGYTF
v_gene: TRBV10-3; d_gene: NA; CDR3aa: CAISRTYNEQFF
v_gene: TRBV11-3; d_gene: NA; CDR3aa: CASSLVVNEQFF
v_gene: TRBV7-9; d_gene: TRBD1; CDR3aa: CASRSGTGYGYTF
v_gene: TRBV9; d_gene: NA; CDR3aa: CASSVGPGGTEAFF
v_gene: TRBV28; d_gene: NA; CDR3aa: CASSLWDFSSYEQYF
v_gene: TRBV28; d_gene: NA; CDR3aa: CASSLRVLEQYF
v_gene: TRBV30; d_gene: NA; CDR3aa: CAWSLALAASTDTQYF
v_gene: TRBV30; d_gene: TRBD2; CDR3aa: CAWREAGRLSYEQYF
v_gene: TRBV18; d_gene: TRBD1; CDR3aa: CASSPRDREDYGYTF
v_gene: TRBV2; d_gene: NA; CDR3aa: CASSLRGNTIYF
v_gene: TRBV4-1; d_gene: NA; CDR3aa: CASSQARKETQYF
v_gene: TRBV5-1; d_gene: NA; CDR3aa: CASSFLELGSYNEQFF
v_gene: TRBV27; d_gene: TRBD1; CDR3aa: CASTPTPPRQGGYTGELFF
v_gene: TRBV5-1; d_gene: TRBD1; CDR3aa: CASRRQGVLYEQYF
v_gene: TRBV11-3; d_gene: NA; CDR3aa: CASSLRERELFF
v_gene: TRBV10-2; d_gene: NA; CDR3aa: CASSESRREKLFF
v_gene: TRBV6-6; d_gene: NA; CDR3aa: CASSYPLTGNQETQYF
v_gene: TRBV28; d_gene: TRBD2; CDR3aa: CASSRGGSYEQYF
v_gene: TRBV25-1; d_gene: NA; CDR3aa: CASSAGSGNTIYF
v_gene: TRBV7-2; d_gene: TRBD1; CDR3aa: CASSLGQGGYNEQFF
v_gene: TRBV7-6; d_gene: NA; CDR3aa: CASSPGGGALSSYNEQFF
v_gene: TRBV5-8; d_gene: NA; CDR3aa: CASSSARTQYF
v_gene: TRBV30; d_gene: NA; CDR3aa: CAWSEKYTQYF
v_gene: TRBV18; d_gene: NA; CDR3aa: CASSPGLPGSGYTF
v_gene: TRBV6-6; d_gene: NA; CDR3aa: CASSYAAEGGYTF
v_gene: TRBV5-1; d_gene: TRBD1; CDR3aa: CASSPGQATVPGYF
v_gene: TRBV2; d_gene: NA; CDR3aa: CASGKEGGGNQPQHF
v_gene: TRBV5-1; d_gene: TRBD2; CDR3aa: CASSPGGSYNEQFF
v_gene: TRBV9; d_gene: TRBD1; CDR3aa: CASSSGQGANTEAFF
v_gene: TRBV6-5; d_gene: NA; CDR3aa: CASSEGGKGNEQFF
v_gene: TRBV29-1; d_gene: TRBD2; CDR3aa: CSVAGVSGDTDTQYF
v_gene: TRBV19; d_gene: NA; CDR3aa: CATAANLGELFF
v_gene: TRBV10-2; d_gene: NA; CDR3aa: CASSPGYNEQFF
v_gene: TRBV5-1; d_gene: NA; CDR3aa: CASSQDRVNEQFF
v_gene: TRBV28; d_gene: NA; CDR3aa: CASSQTAGNQPQHF